These 27 T cell receptor beta chains were all obtained from the same sample, sequenced in a study of blood T cells in healthy people across ages. A second roughly 7 to 11 cycle PCR used barcoded and J-beta primers. TCRdb reanalysed the 5' RACE reads using MiXCR and keeps one entry per CDR3 protein. In the table there are some 1.4 million distinct CDR3 sequences, around two fifths of which are singletons. Sequenced input: blood. These receptors were taken from a woman between 18 and 29 years old in good health.

This clonotype was seen repeatedly, ten times or more. This chain links TRBV28 with TRBJ1-1; no definite D call. Between the trimmed V and J ends, which lost 4 bases and 1 base, there was a span of 10 bases. Germline lookup yields CDR1 MDHEN and CDR2 SYDVKM. The CDR3 extends over 14 amino acids. This CDR3 reads CASSSYKANTEAFF. The CDR3 DNA follows: TGTGCCAGCAGTTCGTATAAGGCGAACACTGAAGCTTTCTTT.

This rearrangement joins TRBV7-9 to TRBJ2-1; D uncertain. Between the trimmed V and J ends, which lost 1 base and 6 bases, there was a span of 10 bases. Germline V gene data show CDR1 as SEHNR and CDR2 as FQNEAQ (reference sequence). The CDR3 consists of 14 residues. The CDR3 spells CASSLVVSSNEQFF. The CDR3 DNA sequence: TGTGCCAGCAGCTTAGTCGTGAGTAGCAATGAGCAGTTCTTC.

This clonotype has a handful of counts. This rearrangement joins TRBV7-2 to TRBJ2-3, with D possibly being TRBD2 (7 bases). Germline values: CDR1 SGHTA, CDR2 FQGNSA. The CDR3 is 17 residues long. V was cut by 2 bases and J by 6 bases, with 21 bases left in between. The CDR3 loop reads CASSLLGSRGGSDTQYF. The DNA of the CDR3 is TGTGCCAGCAGCTTACTGGGCTCTAGGGGGGGGTCGGATACGCAGTATTTT.

This clonotype was counted between two and nine times. The chain uses TRBV15 and TRBJ2-1; D is uncertain. Gene TRBJ2-7 matches the end of the DNA better, so the J call may be wrong. The CDR3 runs 15 residues. Germline V lookup: CDR1 LNHNV, CDR2 YYDKDF (reference sequence). The CDR3: CATSRDLVSYNEQYF. The CDR3 DNA sequence: TGTGCCACCAGCAGAGACCTAGTCTCCTACAATGAGCAGTACTTC.

This clonotype came up many times. The rearrangement joins TRBV7-3 to TRBJ2-6; perhaps TRBD1 as D (5 bases). The V gene lost 5 bases and the J gene lost 2 bases, with 10 bases spanning the gap. The germline gives CDR1 SGHTA, CDR2 FQGTGA. The CDR3 is made up of 15 amino acids. CDR3 in DNA: TGTGCCAGCAGCCCCCAGGGTGCTGGGGCCAACGTCCTGACTTTC. Translated: CASSPQGAGANVLTF.

V usage is TRBV2 and J usage is TRBJ2-1; 8 bases line up with TRBD1. V lost 4 bases to trimming and J lost 7 bases; unmatched junction nucleotides: 3. The CDR3 has 13 amino acids. The V gene's germline CDR1 is SNHLY and CDR2 FYNNEI. The CDR3 spells CASSGQGINEQFF. Here the CDR3 DNA reads TGTGCCAGCAGTGGACAGGGGATTAATGAGCAGTTCTTC.

The chain couples TRBV6-5 to TRBJ2-7; maybe TRBD2 (6 bases). From germline, CDR1 is MNHEY and CDR2 SVGAGI. The CDR3 covers 15 residues. With 7 bases removed from V and 6 bases from J, the gap between germline ends came to 22 bases. CDR3 sequence (DNA): TGTGCCAGCATAGATCCTAGCGCCAATGAAGGCGAGCAGTACTTC. Translation: CASIDPSANEGEQYF.

This clonotype was seen only a few times. The gene calls are TRBV10-3 and TRBJ2-5; D perhaps matches TRBD2 (5 bases). The DNA end is a closer match to TRBJ2-7, so the J assignment may be wrong. CDR3 length: 10 amino acids. Germline V gene lookup returns CDR1 ENHRY and CDR2 SYGVKD. The CDR3 sequence is CALGEYEQYF. The CDR3 nucleotides read TGTGCCCTCGGGGAGTACGAGCAGTACTTC.

The table lists this clonotype with a few counts. This sequence joins TRBV5-6 and TRBJ2-6; D may match TRBD1 or TRBD2 (5 bases each). The CDR3 length is 18 residues. Germline V lookup: CDR1 SGHDT, CDR2 YYEEEE. V shed 5 bases and J shed 0 bases, with 18 bases lying between them. The CDR3 reads CASRRDGALSSGANVLTF. The DNA of the CDR3 is TGTGCCAGCAGACGGGACGGCGCTCTTTCCTCTGGGGCCAACGTCCTGACTTTC.

The CDR3 DNA follows: TGTGCCAGTAGCCCTCAAGGCGTTGCGGCCCGGCTCTACGAGCAGTACTTC. Translation: CASSPQGVAARLYEQYF. This chain links TRBV19 with TRBJ2-7; D not certain. Trimming removed 6 bases at V and 3 bases at J, with 24 bases between. The CDR3 totals 17 residues. The V gene's germline CDR1 is LNHDA and CDR2 SQIVND (reference sequence).

The chain recombines TRBV5-1 with TRBJ2-7; 9 nucleotides agree with TRBD1. There are 15 residues in the CDR3. From germline, CDR1 is SGHRS and CDR2 YFSETQ. After removal of 1 base from V and 6 bases from J, the junction contained 8 bases not matched to a gene. In DNA form, the CDR3 reads TGCGCCAGCAGCTTGCTGTCGGGACAGGGTTCCGAGCAGTACTTC. Translating gives CASSLLSGQGSEQYF.

This clonotype was found a few times. The chain uses TRBV25-1 and TRBJ1-1; D gene ambiguous. V dropped 0 bases and J dropped 1 base, with 6 bases sitting between them. Germline-derived CDR1 and CDR2 are MGHDK and SYGVNS. The CDR3 extends over 14 amino acids. Here the CDR3 DNA reads TGTGCCAGCAGTGAATATTACGGGAACACTGAAGCTTTCTTT. Protein sequence: CASSEYYGNTEAFF.

As DNA, the CDR3 is TGTGCCAGCAGCCCCTTACTAGCGGGGGATCGTGAGACCCAGTACTTC. Translated: CASSPLLAGDRETQYF. The J gene is TRBJ2-5, the V gene TRBV3-1, with TRBD2 identical over 11 bases. The CDR3 has 16 residues. V shed 4 bases, J shed 5 bases, and the junction held 9 bases outside the gene matches. Looked up from germline, CDR1 is LGHDT and CDR2 is YNNKEL (reference sequence).

This clonotype turned up a few times. The rearrangement links TRBV30 to TRBJ2-7, with TRBD2 as a possible D gene (7 bases). Trimming stripped 0 bases from V and 4 bases from J, with 19 bases between. The germline V gene has CDR1 GTSNPN and CDR2 SVGIG (reference sequence). The CDR3 has 16 residues. The CDR3 nucleotides are TGTGCCTGGAGTGTTAGGGGGGGCGCGTCAAAGTACGAGCAGTACTTC. This translates into CAWSVRGGASKYEQYF.

This chain connects TRBV10-3 to TRBJ2-1; perhaps TRBD2 as D (5 bases). The CDR3 has 13 residues. The germline V gene has CDR1 ENHRY and CDR2 SYGVKD. V was clipped by 2 bases and J by 6 bases, with 8 bases between them. Here the CDR3 DNA reads TGTGCCATCAGTGAGGGGGAGATCAATGAGCAGTTCTTC. It specifies CAISEGEINEQFF.

The chain links TRBV2 to TRBJ1-5; possible D gene TRBD1, 5 bases. V was shortened by 4 bases and J by 6 bases, with 10 bases between the two germline ends. This CDR3 has 13 residues. CDR1 SNHLY and CDR2 FYNNEI come from the germline V gene. The CDR3 loop reads CASSASGLQPQHF. The CDR3 DNA sequence: TGTGCCAGCAGTGCTTCAGGGCTTCAGCCCCAGCATTTT.

V gene TRBV6-5 combines with J gene TRBJ2-7; 7 nucleotides align to TRBD1. The CDR3 extends over 16 amino acids. Germline V gives CDR1 MNHEY, CDR2 SVGAGI. Trimming cost V 2 bases and J 2 bases; bases outside gene matches: 9. The CDR3: CASSYRGPPSAYEQYF. Written as DNA, the CDR3 is TGTGCCAGCAGTTACAGGGGGCCCCCATCGGCCTACGAGCAGTACTTC.

This clonotype was seen only once. V and J are TRBV29-1 and TRBJ1-3; a possible D gene is TRBD1 (5 bases). This CDR3 comprises 12 residues. Looked up from germline, CDR1 is SQVTM and CDR2 is ANQGSEA. Trimming removed 4 bases at V and 8 bases at J, with 12 bases between. CDR3 DNA: TGCAGCGTTGGCCTCGGGGACTACACCATATATTTT. Translation: CSVGLGDYTIYF.

The chain recombines TRBV11-2 with TRBJ1-4; D uncertain. In germline, CDR1 is SGHAT, CDR2 FQNNGV. The CDR3 runs 16 residues. V lost 5 bases to trimming and J lost 8 bases, with 21 bases between them. CDR3 DNA: TGTGCCAGCAGCCCTCTCTCCGGCCCGAAAGGCGAAAAACTGTTTTTT. Its protein product is CASSPLSGPKGEKLFF.

The gene calls are TRBV3-1 and TRBJ2-7; a weak D match, TRBD1 (6 bases). CDR3 length: 12 residues. The germline gives CDR1 LGHDT, CDR2 YNNKEL (reference sequence). The germline V and J ends were trimmed by 2 bases and 6 bases, with 8 bases remaining between them. The CDR3 loop is CASSQQGCEQYF. Here the CDR3 DNA reads TGTGCCAGCAGCCAACAGGGGTGCGAGCAGTACTTC.

V and J are TRBV20-1 and TRBJ2-3; no definite D call. V dropped 1 base and J dropped 6 bases, with 11 bases sitting between them. The germline gives CDR1 DFQATT, CDR2 SNEGSKA (reference sequence). The CDR3 contains 13 residues. The CDR3 nucleotides read TGCAGTGCTAGAGCTTTAGCCGTGGATACGCAGTATTTT. It translates to CSARALAVDTQYF.

The V and J genes are TRBV5-4 and TRBJ1-1; the D gene is possibly TRBD1 (6 bases). V shed 3 bases and J shed 6 bases, with 24 bases lying between them. Germline CDR1 reads SGHNT; CDR2 reads YYREEE (reference sequence). The CDR3 runs to 17 residues. The CDR3 bases are TGTGCCAGCAGCTGGGGACGGGACAAATCGCGAGTCCCTGAAGCTTTCTTT. Translation gives CASSWGRDKSRVPEAFF.

This clonotype has ten or more counts. The rearrangement joins TRBV5-6 to TRBJ1-2; TRBD1 aligns across 9 bases. V was clipped by 4 bases and J by 4 bases; unmatched bases: 5. Germline CDR1 and CDR2: SGHDT and YYEEEE. The CDR3 covers 14 residues. CDR3 sequence reads: CASSPGTGPYGYTF. CDR3 coding DNA: TGTGCCAGCAGCCCCGGGACAGGGCCCTATGGCTACACCTTC.

This clonotype has a handful of counts. The chain is built from TRBV5-1 and TRBJ2-5, with TRBD2 identical over 11 bases. The CDR3 runs 14 residues. Unmatched junction bases numbered 6, after V lost 6 bases and J lost 5 bases. Germline CDR1 reads SGHRS; CDR2 reads YFSETQ. DNA for the CDR3: TGCGCCAGCACTAGCGGGGGGATATTGGAGACCCAGTACTTC. Residues: CASTSGGILETQYF.

In this sample, this clonotype turned up a few times. The chain couples TRBV20-1 to TRBJ2-5, with D tentatively TRBD1 or TRBD2 (5 bases each). The V and J ends lost 2 bases and 5 bases respectively, with 15 bases between them. The CDR3 contains 14 residues. Germline V lookup: CDR1 DFQATT, CDR2 SNEGSKA (reference sequence). The CDR3 here is CSARPYGGWETQYF. The CDR3 DNA reads TGCAGTGCTAGACCCTATGGGGGTTGGGAGACCCAGTACTTC.

The chain couples TRBV6-1 to TRBJ1-2, with 9 nucleotides matching TRBD1. The CDR3 covers 13 residues. Germline V gene sequence: CDR1 MNHNS, CDR2 SASEGT. V was clipped by 7 bases and J by 6 bases; unmatched bases: 6. CDR3 sequence (DNA): TGTGCCAGCACCAAGACAGGGGGGGATGGCTACACCTTC. As protein: CASTKTGGDGYTF.

V usage is TRBV5-1 and J usage is TRBJ2-1; the match to TRBD2 covers 13 bases. V trimming: 4 bases; J trimming: 5 bases; junction bases outside the gene matches: 3. Germline CDR1 and CDR2: SGHRS and YFSETQ. CDR3 length: 15 amino acids. The CDR3 DNA reads as TGCGCCAGCAGCGACGGGACTAGCGGGGACAATGAGCAGTTCTTC. Protein product: CASSDGTSGDNEQFF.